This T cell receptor (beta chain) came from a study of OX40 agonist ivuxolimab in advanced cancers. About the study: Two patients with cutaneous melanoma and one with hepatocellular carcinoma, three in total, showed partial responses.

Method: immunoSEQ multiplex PCR; TCRdb's copy keeps in-frame clones and lacks some. The sample consists of tens of thousands of clones, roughly 90% of them appearing once. If patients had autoimmune disease history or systemic immunosuppression, they were excluded. Sampling of blood occurred at baseline, cycle 4 day 1, and cycle 7 day 1. Overall study results and limits: In CD8+ T cells, expanded clones were on average more numerous than in CD4+.

Worth noting for this clone: What it recognizes is unknown.

The germline V gene encodes CDR1 MNHEY and CDR2 SVGAGI. This CDR3 region has 15 residues. V shed 4 bases, J shed 1 base, and the junction held 5 bases outside the gene matches. The input for sequencing was CD4+ or CD8+ T cells sorted from blood, taken in a trial of the OX40 agonist ivuxolimab. This clonotype was sampled from an adult with an advanced solid tumor such as melanoma, head and neck, liver or kidney cancer. The chain recombines TRBV6-5 with TRBJ1-2; 8 bases agree with TRBD1. The CDR3: CASSSGGADNYGYTF. Here the CDR3 DNA reads TGTGCCAGCAGTTCAGGGGGCGCTGATAACTATGGCTACACCTTC.